A single TCR beta chain is shown here with its context. An end of the junction does not agree with germline; a read error may underlie this. The data originate from a study of OX40 agonist ivuxolimab in advanced cancers. Study summary: Ivuxolimab is an agonistic anti-OX40 (CD134) antibody, and patients were treated with it. Enrolled patients in dose escalation had cancers that were hepatocellular carcinoma, melanoma, renal cell or head and neck cancer. Three individuals attained partial responses, comprising one hepatocellular carcinoma case and two cutaneous melanoma cases.

The CDR3 has 18 residues. Per germline, CDR1 SGHVS and CDR2 FNYEAQ. Data came from immunoSEQ multiplex PCR; TCRdb stores just in-frame clones and leaves some out. Of over 85,000 clones listed, roughly nine tenths were seen once; the top ten hold around 0.3%. This clonotype was obtained from an adult with an advanced solid tumor such as melanoma, head and neck, liver or kidney cancer. The chain recombines TRBV7-6 with TRBJ2-6, with 8 bases fitting TRBD2. The specimen was CD4+ or CD8+ T cells sorted from blood, collected in a trial of the OX40 agonist ivuxolimab. The CDR3 spells CASTLGLRGATGANVLTF. For the CDR3, the DNA is TGTGCCAGCACCTTAGGGTTGCGGGGGGCGACTGGGGCCAACGTCCTGACTTTC.